Listed here are 12 T cell receptor beta chains from one sample, sequenced in a study of early T cells in non-severe SARS-CoV-2 infection. In TCRdb, the 5' RACE reads were re-called with MiXCR into one record per CDR3 protein. The profile shows some 61,000 distinct CDR3 sequences, about 13% of them singletons. Sequenced input: whole blood. All receptors derive from an adult who was a healthcare worker with PCR-confirmed SARS-CoV-2 infection or an uninfected control (not recorded which).

At least ten counts were recorded for this clonotype. The rearrangement uses TRBV27 and TRBJ2-3, with 13 bases aligning to TRBD2. CDR1 is MNHEY, CDR2 SMNVEV, per germline (reference sequence). The CDR3 totals 17 residues. The trim removed 2 bases at V and 3 bases at J, leaving 5 bases unmatched. The CDR3 region is CASSLRTSGSRTDTQYF. The DNA of the CDR3 is TGTGCCAGCAGTTTAAGGACTAGCGGGAGCAGAACAGATACGCAGTATTTT.

The CDR3 region is CAISARGLRTEAFF. The CDR3 bases are TGTGCCATCAGTGCGAGGGGGCTTCGGACTGAAGCTTTCTTT. V gene TRBV10-3 combines with J gene TRBJ1-1; 7 bases align to TRBD1. Germline values: CDR1 ENHRY, CDR2 SYGVKD. This CDR3 has 14 residues. The J segment lost 5 bases and the V segment lost 4 bases, leaving 7 bases of the junction unmatched.

This clonotype was counted many times. The chain links TRBV20-1 to TRBJ2-7, with D perhaps given as TRBD1 or TRBD2 (6 bases each). The CDR3 consists of 12 residues. The germline gives CDR1 DFQATT, CDR2 SNEGSKA (reference sequence). V lost 4 bases and J 5 bases, leaving 12 bases between the germline ends. The CDR3 is CSAMRGADEQYF. The CDR3 bases are TGCAGTGCTATGAGGGGGGCGGACGAGCAGTACTTC.

The sample holds a few counts of this clonotype. The rearrangement joins TRBV20-1 to TRBJ2-7; 12 bases agree with TRBD2. Unmatched junction bases numbered 4, after V lost 6 bases and J lost 1 base. Germline values: CDR1 DFQATT, CDR2 SNEGSKA (reference sequence). This CDR3 region has 14 residues. The CDR3 DNA reads as TGCAGTGCACGTACTAGCGGGAGGTCCTACGAGCAGTACTTC. Translation gives CSARTSGRSYEQYF.

This clonotype was seen only a few times. J is TRBJ1-6 and V is TRBV6-6; tentative D call: TRBD1 (6 bases). This CDR3 has 17 amino acids. CDR1 MNHNY and CDR2 SVGAGI come from the germline V gene (reference sequence). V lost 4 bases, J lost 5 bases, and 18 bases lay in between. The CDR3 DNA sequence: TGTGCCAGCAGTTCCCTCCAAGGGGGGGTCAATAATTCACCCCTCCACTTT. It translates to CASSSLQGGVNNSPLHF.

This clonotype was seen at least ten times. This chain joins TRBV20-1 and TRBJ2-7; D is possibly TRBD2 (6 bases). Germline assignment: CDR1 DFQATT and CDR2 SNEGSKA (reference sequence). This CDR3 is built from 13 residues. V lost 3 bases to trimming and J lost 1 base, with 10 bases between them. CDR3: CSASGSFSYEQYF. Here the CDR3 DNA reads TGCAGTGCTAGCGGGAGCTTTTCCTACGAGCAGTACTTC.

The chain is built from TRBV6-1 and TRBJ2-1, with 10 bases aligning to TRBD2. There are 16 residues in the CDR3. V lost 7 bases, J lost 4 bases, and 10 bases stayed unmatched. The germline CDR1 and CDR2 sequences are MNHNS and SASEGT. The CDR3 sequence: CASNPQTSGKYNEQFF. In nucleotides, the CDR3 is TGTGCCAGCAATCCACAAACTAGCGGGAAATACAATGAGCAGTTCTTC.

This clonotype was recorded at least ten times. The chain recombines TRBV5-1 with TRBJ2-6; TRBD2 matches 9 bases. With 1 base clipped from V and 3 bases from J, the junction kept 5 bases outside the gene matches. The CDR3 is 17 residues long. The germline gives CDR1 SGHRS, CDR2 YFSETQ. The CDR3 loop reads CASSLSSGRFGANVLTF. Here the CDR3 DNA reads TGCGCCAGCAGCTTGTCGAGCGGGAGGTTTGGGGCCAACGTCCTGACTTTC.

This clonotype was observed a few times. The chain couples TRBV11-2 to TRBJ2-1; 10 bases are shared with TRBD1. J was trimmed by 5 bases and V by 4 bases; bases with no gene match: 11. Germline V gene lookup returns CDR1 SGHAT and CDR2 FQNNGV. The CDR3 runs 17 residues. The CDR3 DNA is TGTGCCAGCAGCTCCAGACCGACAGGGGGCATCGACAATGAGCAGTTCTTC. This sequence encodes CASSSRPTGGIDNEQFF.

The chain links TRBV4-2 to TRBJ1-2; tentatively, D is TRBD1 (5 bases). V lost 0 bases, J lost 8 bases, and 13 bases lay in between. CDR1 and CDR2 from the germline V gene are LGHNA and YNFKEQ. The CDR3 runs 14 residues. The CDR3 here is CASSQDEGVGGYTF. The DNA for the CDR3 is TGTGCCAGCAGCCAAGATGAAGGGGTGGGCGGCTACACCTTC.

This clonotype came up many times. The rearrangement uses TRBV28 and TRBJ2-2, with no clear D. This CDR3 comprises 19 residues. From germline, CDR1 is MDHEN and CDR2 SYDVKM. Trimming took off 5 bases at V and 0 bases at J, with 22 bases between the two ends. CDR3 residues: CASSPRAHRFGSNTGELFF. CDR3 bases: TGTGCCAGCAGTCCCCGGGCACACCGATTCGGGTCGAACACCGGGGAGCTGTTTTTT.

The table lists this clonotype with many counts. The chain has TRBV14 and TRBJ2-5; 10 nucleotides match TRBD2. With V trimmed by 5 bases and J by 2 bases, 5 bases remained unmatched. The CDR3 sequence is 15 residues long. CDR1 SGHDN and CDR2 FVKESK come from the germline V gene. CDR3 protein: CASSFRTSGQETQYF. DNA of the CDR3: TGTGCCAGCAGCTTTCGGACTAGCGGACAAGAGACCCAGTACTTC. Complete variable domain (other parts from reference TRBV14 and TRBJ2-5): EAGVTQFPSHSVIEKGQTVTLRCDPISGHDNLYWYRRVMGKEIKFLLHFVKESKQDESGMPNNRFLAERTGGTYSTLKVQPAELEDSGVYFCASSFRTSGQETQYFGPGTRLLVL.